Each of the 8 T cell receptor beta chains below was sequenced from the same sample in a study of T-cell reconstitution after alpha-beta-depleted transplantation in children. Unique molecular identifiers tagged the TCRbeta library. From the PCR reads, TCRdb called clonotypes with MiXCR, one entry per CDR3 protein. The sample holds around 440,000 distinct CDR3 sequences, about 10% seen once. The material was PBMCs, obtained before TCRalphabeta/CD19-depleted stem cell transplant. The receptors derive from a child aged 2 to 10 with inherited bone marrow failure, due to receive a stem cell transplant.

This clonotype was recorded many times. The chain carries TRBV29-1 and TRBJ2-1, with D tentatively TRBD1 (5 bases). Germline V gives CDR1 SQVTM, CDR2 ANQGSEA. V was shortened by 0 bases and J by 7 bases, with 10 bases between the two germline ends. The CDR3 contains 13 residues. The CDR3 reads CSVEDLWTNEQFF. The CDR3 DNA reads TGCAGCGTTGAAGATCTCTGGACAAATGAGCAGTTCTTC.

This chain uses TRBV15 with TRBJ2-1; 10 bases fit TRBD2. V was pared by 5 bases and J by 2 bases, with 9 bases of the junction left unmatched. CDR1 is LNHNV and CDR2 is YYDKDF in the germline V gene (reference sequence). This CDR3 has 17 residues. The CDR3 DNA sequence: TGTGCCACCAGCTATGGGACTAGCGCATCTACCTACAATGAGCAGTTCTTC. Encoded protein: CATSYGTSASTYNEQFF. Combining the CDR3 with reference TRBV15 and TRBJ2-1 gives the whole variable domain DAMVIQNPRYQVTQFGKPVTLSCSQTLNHNVMYWYQQKSSQAPKLLFHYYDKDFNNEADTPDNFQSRRPNTSFCFLDIRSPGLGDTAMYLCATSYGTSASTYNEQFFGPGTRLTVL.

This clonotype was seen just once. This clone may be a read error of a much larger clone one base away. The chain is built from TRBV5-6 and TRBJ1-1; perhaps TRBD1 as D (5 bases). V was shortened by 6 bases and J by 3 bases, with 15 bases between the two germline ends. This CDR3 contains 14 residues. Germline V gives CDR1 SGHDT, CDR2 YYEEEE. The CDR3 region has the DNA TGTGCCAGCACCTCGGGGACCAACCACACTGAAGCTTTCTTT. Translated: CASTSGTNHTEAFF.

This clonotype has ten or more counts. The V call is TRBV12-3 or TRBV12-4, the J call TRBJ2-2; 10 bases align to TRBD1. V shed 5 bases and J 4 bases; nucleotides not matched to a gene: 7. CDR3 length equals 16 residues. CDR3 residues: CASSPRDRGLTGELFF. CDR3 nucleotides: TGTGCCAGCAGTCCGCGGGACAGGGGTCTCACCGGGGAGCTGTTTTTT.

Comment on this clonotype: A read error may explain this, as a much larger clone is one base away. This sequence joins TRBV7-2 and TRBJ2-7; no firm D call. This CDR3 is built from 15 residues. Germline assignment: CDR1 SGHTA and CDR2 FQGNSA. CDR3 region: CAGSLMSADPYEQYF. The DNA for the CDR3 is TGTGCCGGCAGCTTAATGAGCGCGGACCCCTACGAGCAGTACTTC.

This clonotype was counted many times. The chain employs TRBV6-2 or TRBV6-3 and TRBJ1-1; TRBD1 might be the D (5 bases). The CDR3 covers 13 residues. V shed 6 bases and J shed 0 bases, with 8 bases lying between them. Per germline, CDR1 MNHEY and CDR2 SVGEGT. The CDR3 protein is CASSGHLNTEAFF. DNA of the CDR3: TGTGCCAGCAGCGGACACCTGAACACTGAAGCTTTCTTT.

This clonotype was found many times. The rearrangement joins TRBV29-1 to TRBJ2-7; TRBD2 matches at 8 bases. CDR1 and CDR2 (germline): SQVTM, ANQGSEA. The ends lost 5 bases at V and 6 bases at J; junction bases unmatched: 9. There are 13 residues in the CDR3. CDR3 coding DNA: TGCAGCGTTTTCACCGGGACTAGTGGCGAGCAGTACTTC. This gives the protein CSVFTGTSGEQYF.

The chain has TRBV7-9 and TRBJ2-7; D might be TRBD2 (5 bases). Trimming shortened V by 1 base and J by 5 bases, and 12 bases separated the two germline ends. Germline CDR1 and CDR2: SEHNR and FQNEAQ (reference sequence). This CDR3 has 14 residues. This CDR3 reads CASSLVASFDEQYF. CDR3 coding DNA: TGTGCCAGCAGCTTAGTAGCTAGCTTCGACGAGCAGTACTTC.